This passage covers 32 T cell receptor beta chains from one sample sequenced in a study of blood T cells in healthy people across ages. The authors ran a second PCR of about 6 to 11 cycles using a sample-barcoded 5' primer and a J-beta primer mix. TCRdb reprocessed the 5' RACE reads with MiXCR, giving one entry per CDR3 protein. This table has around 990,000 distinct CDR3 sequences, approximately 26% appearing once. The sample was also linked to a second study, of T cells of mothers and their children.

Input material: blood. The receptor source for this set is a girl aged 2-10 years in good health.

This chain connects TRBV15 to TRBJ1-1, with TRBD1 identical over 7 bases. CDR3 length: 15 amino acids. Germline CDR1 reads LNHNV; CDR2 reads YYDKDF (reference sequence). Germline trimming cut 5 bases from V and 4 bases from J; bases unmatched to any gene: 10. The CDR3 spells CATSPSGTAFTEAFF. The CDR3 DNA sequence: TGTGCCACCAGCCCCTCAGGGACAGCCTTCACTGAAGCTTTCTTT.

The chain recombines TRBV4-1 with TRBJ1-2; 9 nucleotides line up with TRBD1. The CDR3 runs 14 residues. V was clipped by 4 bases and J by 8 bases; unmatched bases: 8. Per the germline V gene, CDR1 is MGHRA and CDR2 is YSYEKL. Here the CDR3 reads CASSLPGQGRGYTF. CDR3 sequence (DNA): TGCGCCAGCAGCCTTCCAGGACAGGGGAGAGGCTACACCTTC.

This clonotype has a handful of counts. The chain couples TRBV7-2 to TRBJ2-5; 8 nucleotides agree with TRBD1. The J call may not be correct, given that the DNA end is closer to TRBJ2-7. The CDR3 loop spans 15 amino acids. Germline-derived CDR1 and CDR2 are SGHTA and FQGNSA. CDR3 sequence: CASSLQGAISYEQYF. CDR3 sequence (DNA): TGTGCCAGCAGTCTCCAGGGGGCTATTAGCTACGAGCAGTACTTC.

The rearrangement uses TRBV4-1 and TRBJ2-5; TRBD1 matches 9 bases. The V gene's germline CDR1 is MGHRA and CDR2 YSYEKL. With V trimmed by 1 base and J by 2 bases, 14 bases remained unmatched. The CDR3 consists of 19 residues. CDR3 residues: CASSQVTGQGFLGQETQYF. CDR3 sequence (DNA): TGCGCCAGCAGCCAAGTTACAGGACAGGGGTTTTTGGGGCAAGAGACCCAGTACTTC.

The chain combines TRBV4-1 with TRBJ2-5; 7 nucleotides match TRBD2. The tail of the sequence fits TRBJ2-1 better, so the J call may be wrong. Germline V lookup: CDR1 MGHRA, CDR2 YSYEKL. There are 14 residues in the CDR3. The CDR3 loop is CASSAPTTSREQFF. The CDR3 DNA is TGCGCCAGCAGCGCTCCCACGACTAGCCGTGAGCAGTTCTTC.

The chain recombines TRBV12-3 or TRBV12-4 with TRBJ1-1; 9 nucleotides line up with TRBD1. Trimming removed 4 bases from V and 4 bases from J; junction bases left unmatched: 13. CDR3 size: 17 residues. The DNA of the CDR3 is TGTGCCAGCAGTTCGTTTGGGACAGGGTGGGAGGTCACTGAAGCTTTCTTT. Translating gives CASSSFGTGWEVTEAFF.

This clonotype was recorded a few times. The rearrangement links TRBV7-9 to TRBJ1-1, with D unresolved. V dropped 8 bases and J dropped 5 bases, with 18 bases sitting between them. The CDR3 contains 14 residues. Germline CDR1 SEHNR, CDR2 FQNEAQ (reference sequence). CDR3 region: CASRTPEGRTEAFF. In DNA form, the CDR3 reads TGTGCCAGCCGAACCCCGGAGGGAAGGACTGAAGCTTTCTTT.

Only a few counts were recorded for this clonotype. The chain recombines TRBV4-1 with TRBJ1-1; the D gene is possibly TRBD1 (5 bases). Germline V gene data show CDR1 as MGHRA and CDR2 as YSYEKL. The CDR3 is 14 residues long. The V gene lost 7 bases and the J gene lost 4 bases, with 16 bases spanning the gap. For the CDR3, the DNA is TGCGCCAGCAACATAGGGCAGGGTGTCACTGAAGCTTTCTTT. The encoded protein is CASNIGQGVTEAFF.

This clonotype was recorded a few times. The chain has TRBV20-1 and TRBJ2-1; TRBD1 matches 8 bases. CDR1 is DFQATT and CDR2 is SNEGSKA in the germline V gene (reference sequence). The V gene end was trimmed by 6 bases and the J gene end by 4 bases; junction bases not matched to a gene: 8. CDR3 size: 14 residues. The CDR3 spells CSAEGRGQYNEQFF. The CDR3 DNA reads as TGCAGTGCCGAAGGCAGGGGGCAATACAATGAGCAGTTCTTC.

The CDR3 reads CASSYEQSSYEQYF. The CDR3 DNA reads TGTGCCAGCAGTTACGAGCAATCCTCCTACGAGCAGTACTTC. V and J are TRBV6-5 and TRBJ2-7; D is unclear. V shed 2 bases and J shed 0 bases, with 8 bases lying between them. Germline assignment: CDR1 MNHEY and CDR2 SVGAGI. CDR3 length: 14 amino acids.

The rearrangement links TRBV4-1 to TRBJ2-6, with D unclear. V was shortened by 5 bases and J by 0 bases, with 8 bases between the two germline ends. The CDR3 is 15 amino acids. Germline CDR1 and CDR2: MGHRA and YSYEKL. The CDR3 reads CASSEGYSGANVLTF. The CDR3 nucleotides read TGCGCCAGCAGCGAAGGCTACTCTGGGGCCAACGTCCTGACTTTC.

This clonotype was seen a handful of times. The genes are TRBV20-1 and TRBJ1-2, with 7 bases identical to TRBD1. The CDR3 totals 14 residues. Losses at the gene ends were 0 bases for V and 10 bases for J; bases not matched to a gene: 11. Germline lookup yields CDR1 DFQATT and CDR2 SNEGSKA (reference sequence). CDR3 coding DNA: TGCAGTGCTAGAGATCGGCACAGGGGATTCCTCTACACCTTC. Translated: CSARDRHRGFLYTF.

The CDR3 protein is CSAPIKNEQYF. CDR3 coding DNA: TGCAGTGCTCCGATCAAGAACGAGCAGTACTTC. The chain is built from TRBV20-1 and TRBJ2-1; no definite D call. The J call may not be correct, given that the DNA end is closer to TRBJ2-7. This CDR3 spans 11 amino acids. Germline CDR1 reads DFQATT; CDR2 reads SNEGSKA (reference sequence).

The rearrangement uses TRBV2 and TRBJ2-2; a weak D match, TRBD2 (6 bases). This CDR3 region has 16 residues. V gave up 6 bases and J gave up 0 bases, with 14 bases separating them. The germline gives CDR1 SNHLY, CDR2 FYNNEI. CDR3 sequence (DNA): TGTGCCAGCAGCTCACGGGGCGGGACGAACACCGGGGAGCTGTTTTTT. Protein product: CASSSRGGTNTGELFF.

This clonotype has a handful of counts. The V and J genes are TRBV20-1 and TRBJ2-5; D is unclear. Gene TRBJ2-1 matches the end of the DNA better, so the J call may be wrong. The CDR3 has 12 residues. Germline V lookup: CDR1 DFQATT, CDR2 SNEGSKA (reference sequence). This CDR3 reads CSARDWANEQFF. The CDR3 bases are TGCAGTGCTAGAGATTGGGCAAATGAGCAGTTCTTC.

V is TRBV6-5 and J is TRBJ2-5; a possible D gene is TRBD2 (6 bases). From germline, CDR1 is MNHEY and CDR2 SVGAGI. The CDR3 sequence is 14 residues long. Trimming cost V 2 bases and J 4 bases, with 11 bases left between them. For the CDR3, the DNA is TGTGCCAGCAGTTACGTGCGGGGTCTAGAGACCCAGTACTTC. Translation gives CASSYVRGLETQYF.

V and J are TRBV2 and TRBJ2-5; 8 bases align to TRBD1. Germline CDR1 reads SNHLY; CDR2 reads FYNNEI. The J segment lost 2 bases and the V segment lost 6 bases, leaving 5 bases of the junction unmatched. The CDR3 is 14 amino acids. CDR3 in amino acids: CASSGTGNQETQYF. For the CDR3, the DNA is TGTGCCAGCAGCGGGACAGGAAATCAAGAGACCCAGTACTTC.

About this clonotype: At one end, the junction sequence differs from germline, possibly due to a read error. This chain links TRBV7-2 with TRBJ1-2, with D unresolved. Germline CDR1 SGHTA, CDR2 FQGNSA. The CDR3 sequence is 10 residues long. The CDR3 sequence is CASSWGRLHF. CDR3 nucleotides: TGTGCCAGCAGCTGGGGTCGTCTTCACTTC.

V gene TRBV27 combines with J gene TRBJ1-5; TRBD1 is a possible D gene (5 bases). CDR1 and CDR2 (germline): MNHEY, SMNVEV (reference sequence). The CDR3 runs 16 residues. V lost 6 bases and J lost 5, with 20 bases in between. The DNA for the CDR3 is TGTGCCAGCAGAACGGGAAGGTCCGGGACCGATCAGCCCCAGCATTTT. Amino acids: CASRTGRSGTDQPQHF.

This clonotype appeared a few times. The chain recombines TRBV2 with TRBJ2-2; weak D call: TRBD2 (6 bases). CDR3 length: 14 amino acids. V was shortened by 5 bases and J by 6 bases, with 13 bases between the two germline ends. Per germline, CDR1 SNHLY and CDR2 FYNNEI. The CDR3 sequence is CASSHGSPPGELFF. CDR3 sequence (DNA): TGTGCCAGCAGTCACGGGAGCCCCCCCGGGGAGCTGTTTTTT.

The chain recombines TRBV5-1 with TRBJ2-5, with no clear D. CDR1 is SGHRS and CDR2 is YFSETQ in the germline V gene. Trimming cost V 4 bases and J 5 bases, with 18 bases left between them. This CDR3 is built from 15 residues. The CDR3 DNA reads TGCGCCAGCAGCGCCCTGACTGGAGAAGGGGAGACCCAGTACTTC. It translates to CASSALTGEGETQYF.

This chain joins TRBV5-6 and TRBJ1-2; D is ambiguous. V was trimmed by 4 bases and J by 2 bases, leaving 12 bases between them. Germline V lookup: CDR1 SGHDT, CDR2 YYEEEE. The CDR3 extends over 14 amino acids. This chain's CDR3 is CASSHSGGNYGYTF. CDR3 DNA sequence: TGTGCCAGCAGCCATTCTGGAGGGAACTATGGCTACACCTTC.

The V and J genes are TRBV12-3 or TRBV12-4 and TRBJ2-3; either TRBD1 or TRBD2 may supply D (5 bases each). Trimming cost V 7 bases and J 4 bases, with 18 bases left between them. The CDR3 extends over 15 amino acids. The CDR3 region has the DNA TGTGCCAGCAACCACGGGGCAGGCCGAGCAGATACGCAGTATTTT. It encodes CASNHGAGRADTQYF.

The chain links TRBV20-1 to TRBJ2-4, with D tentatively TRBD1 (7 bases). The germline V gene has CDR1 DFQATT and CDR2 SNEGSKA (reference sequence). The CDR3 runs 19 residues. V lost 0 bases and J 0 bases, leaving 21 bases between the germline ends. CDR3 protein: CSARDPFRGASEAKNIQYF. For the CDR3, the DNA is TGCAGTGCTAGAGATCCCTTCAGGGGGGCTAGTGAAGCCAAAAACATTCAGTACTTC.

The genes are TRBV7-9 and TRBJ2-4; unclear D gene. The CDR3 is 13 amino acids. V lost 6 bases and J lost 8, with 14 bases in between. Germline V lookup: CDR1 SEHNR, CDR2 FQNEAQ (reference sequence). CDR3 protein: CASSLSPYDIQYF. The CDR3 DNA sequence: TGTGCCAGCAGTTTATCACCTTACGACATTCAGTACTTC.

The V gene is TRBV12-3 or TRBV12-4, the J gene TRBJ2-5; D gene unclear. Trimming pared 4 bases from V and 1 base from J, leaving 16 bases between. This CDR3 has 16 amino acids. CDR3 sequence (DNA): TGTGCCAGCAGTTCTCCGGCAGGACGCGCCCAAGAGACCCAGTACTTC. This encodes CASSSPAGRAQETQYF.

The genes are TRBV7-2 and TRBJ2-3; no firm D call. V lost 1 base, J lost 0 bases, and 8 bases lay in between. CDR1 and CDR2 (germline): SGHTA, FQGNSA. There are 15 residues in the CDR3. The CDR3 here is CASSLVGPSTDTQYF. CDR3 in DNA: TGTGCCAGCAGCTTAGTGGGCCCGAGCACAGATACGCAGTATTTT.

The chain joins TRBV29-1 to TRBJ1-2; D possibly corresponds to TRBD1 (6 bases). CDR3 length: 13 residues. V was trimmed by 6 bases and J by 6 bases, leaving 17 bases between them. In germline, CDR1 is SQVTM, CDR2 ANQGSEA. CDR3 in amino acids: CSVGPTGVHGYTF. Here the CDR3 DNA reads TGCAGCGTGGGACCGACAGGAGTCCATGGCTACACCTTC.

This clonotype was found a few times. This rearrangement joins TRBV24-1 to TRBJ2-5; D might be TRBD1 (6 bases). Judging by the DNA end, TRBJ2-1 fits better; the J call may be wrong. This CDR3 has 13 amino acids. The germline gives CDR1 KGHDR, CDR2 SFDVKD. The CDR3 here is CATSDLQGTEQFF. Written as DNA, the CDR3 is TGTGCCACCAGTGATTTGCAGGGGACTGAGCAGTTCTTC.

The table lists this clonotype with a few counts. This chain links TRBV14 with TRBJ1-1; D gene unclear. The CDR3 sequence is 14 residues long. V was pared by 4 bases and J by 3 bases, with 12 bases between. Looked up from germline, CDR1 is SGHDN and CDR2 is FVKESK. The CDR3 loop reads CASSRFLRDTEAFF. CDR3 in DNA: TGTGCCAGCAGCCGCTTCCTCCGGGACACTGAAGCTTTCTTT.

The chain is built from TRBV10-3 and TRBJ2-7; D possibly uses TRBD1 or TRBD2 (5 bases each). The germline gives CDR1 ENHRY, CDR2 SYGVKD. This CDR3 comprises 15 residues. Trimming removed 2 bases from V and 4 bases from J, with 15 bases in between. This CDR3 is CAISEVRLGEYEQYF. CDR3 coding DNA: TGTGCCATCAGTGAGGTTAGGCTGGGGGAATACGAGCAGTACTTC.

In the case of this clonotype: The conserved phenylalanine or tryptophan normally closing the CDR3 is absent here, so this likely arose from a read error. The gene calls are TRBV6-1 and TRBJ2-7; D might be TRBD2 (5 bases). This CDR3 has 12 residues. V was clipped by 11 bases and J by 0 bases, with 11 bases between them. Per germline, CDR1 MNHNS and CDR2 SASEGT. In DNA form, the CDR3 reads TGTGCCGTACTAGAGGGCTCCTACGAGCAGTACTCC. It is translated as CAVLEGSYEQYS.